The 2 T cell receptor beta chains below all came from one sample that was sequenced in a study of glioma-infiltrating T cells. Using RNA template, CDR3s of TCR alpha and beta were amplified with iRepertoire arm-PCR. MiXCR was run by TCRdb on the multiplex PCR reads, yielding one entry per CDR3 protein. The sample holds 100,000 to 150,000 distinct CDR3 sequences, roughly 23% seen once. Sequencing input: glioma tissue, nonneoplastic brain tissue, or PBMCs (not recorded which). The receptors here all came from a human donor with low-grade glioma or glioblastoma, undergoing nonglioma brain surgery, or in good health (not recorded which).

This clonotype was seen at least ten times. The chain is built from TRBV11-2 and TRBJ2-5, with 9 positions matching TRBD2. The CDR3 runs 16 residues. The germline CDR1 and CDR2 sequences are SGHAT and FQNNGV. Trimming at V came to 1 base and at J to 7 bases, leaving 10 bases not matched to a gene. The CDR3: CASSLVPAGGLGTQYF. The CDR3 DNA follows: TGTGCCAGCAGCTTAGTCCCAGCGGGAGGACTGGGGACCCAGTACTTC.

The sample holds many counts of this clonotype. CDR3 sequence (DNA): TGCAGTGCTAGAGGTGATACTAGAACAGGTGTGACCCAGTACTTC. Translation gives CSARGDTRTGVTQYF. The J gene is TRBJ2-5, the V gene TRBV20-1; D is possibly TRBD1 or TRBD2 (5 bases each). The germline V gene encodes CDR1 DFQATT and CDR2 SNEGSKA (reference sequence). Deletions cut 1 base from V and 7 bases from J, with 19 bases between. CDR3 size: 15 residues.